The source of this T cell receptor beta chain is a study of OX40 agonist ivuxolimab in advanced cancers. TCRdb keeps only in-frame clones here, not all; method: immunoSEQ multiplex PCR. The sample lists about 57,000 clones, around 81% occurring once. The germline CDR1 and CDR2 sequences are MGHRA and YSYEKL. The trim removed 4 bases at V and 7 bases at J, leaving 9 bases unmatched. This CDR3 has 16 amino acids. The chain employs TRBV4-1 and TRBJ1-6; 8 positions match TRBD1. The sequence was obtained from an adult with an advanced solid tumor such as melanoma, head and neck, liver or kidney cancer. Material: CD4+ or CD8+ T cells sorted from blood, obtained in a trial of the OX40 agonist ivuxolimab. CDR3 loop: CASSLSGQGGNSPLHF. DNA of the CDR3: TGCGCCAGCAGCCTCTCCGGACAGGGAGGGAATTCACCCCTCCACTTT.